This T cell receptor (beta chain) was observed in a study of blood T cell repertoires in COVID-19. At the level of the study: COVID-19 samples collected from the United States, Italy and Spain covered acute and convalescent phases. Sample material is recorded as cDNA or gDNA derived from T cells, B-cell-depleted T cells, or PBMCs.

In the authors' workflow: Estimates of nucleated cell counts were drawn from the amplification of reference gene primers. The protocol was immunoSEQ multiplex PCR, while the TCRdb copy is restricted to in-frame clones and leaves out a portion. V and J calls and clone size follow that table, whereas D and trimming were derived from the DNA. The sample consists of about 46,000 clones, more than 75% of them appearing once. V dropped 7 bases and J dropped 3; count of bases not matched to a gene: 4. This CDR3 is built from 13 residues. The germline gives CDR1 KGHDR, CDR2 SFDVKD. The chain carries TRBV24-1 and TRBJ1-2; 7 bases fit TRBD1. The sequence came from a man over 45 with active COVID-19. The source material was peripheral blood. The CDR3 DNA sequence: TGTGCCACCAGACAGGGGAAAGACTATGGCTACACCTTC. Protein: CATRQGKDYGYTF.